The 4 T cell receptor beta chains below come from one sample, sequenced in a study of T cell repertoires in cytomegalovirus infection. MiXCR was run by TCRdb on the reads, yielding one entry per CDR3 protein. The sample carries roughly 800,000 distinct CDR3 sequences, 29% recorded once. These receptors are not linked to any known antigen. The input for sequencing was cultured CD8+ T cells from PBMCs, taken from culture after CMV antigen stimulation. The origin of the receptors is a human donor in good health (CMV status not recorded). Some clones in this sample may be carry-over from other donors' samples.

This clonotype has just a few counts. V is TRBV5-5 and J is TRBJ2-5, with D possibly being TRBD1 (6 bases). This CDR3 contains 14 residues. Germline V gives CDR1 SGHKS, CDR2 YYEKEE (reference sequence). V lost 1 base and J lost 4, with 11 bases in between. The CDR3 DNA reads TGTGCCAGCAGCTTGTTGGTGGGGGCAGAGACCCAGTACTTC. It specifies CASSLLVGAETQYF.

In this sample, this clonotype is medium-sized. CDR3 sequence reads: CASSYFPTGIYGYTF. The CDR3 nucleotides read TGTGCCAGCAGTTACTTTCCGACAGGGATCTATGGCTACACCTTC. The chain couples TRBV6-6 to TRBJ1-2; 7 bases agree with TRBD1. V trimming: 1 base; J trimming: 4 bases; junction bases outside the gene matches: 6. The CDR3 is 15 amino acids. In germline, CDR1 is MNHNY, CDR2 SVGAGI (reference sequence).

At least ten counts were recorded for this clonotype. The rearrangement joins TRBV7-2 to TRBJ2-1; unclear D gene. The CDR3 is made up of 16 amino acids. V was clipped by 1 base and J by 5 bases, with 15 bases between them. Germline V lookup: CDR1 SGHTA, CDR2 FQGNSA. CDR3 residues: CASSLGSAYRNNEQFF. CDR3 in DNA: TGTGCCAGCAGCTTAGGTTCGGCATACAGAAACAATGAGCAGTTCTTC.

This clonotype was seen only a few times. The rearrangement joins TRBV10-3 to TRBJ2-7; the D gene is possibly TRBD2 (7 bases). The CDR3 length is 13 residues. From germline, CDR1 is ENHRY and CDR2 SYGVKD. V lost 0 bases and J lost 6, with 9 bases in between. DNA of the CDR3: TGTGCCATCAGTGAGTCGGGAGGGGGCGAGCAGTACTTC. Translating gives CAISESGGGEQYF.